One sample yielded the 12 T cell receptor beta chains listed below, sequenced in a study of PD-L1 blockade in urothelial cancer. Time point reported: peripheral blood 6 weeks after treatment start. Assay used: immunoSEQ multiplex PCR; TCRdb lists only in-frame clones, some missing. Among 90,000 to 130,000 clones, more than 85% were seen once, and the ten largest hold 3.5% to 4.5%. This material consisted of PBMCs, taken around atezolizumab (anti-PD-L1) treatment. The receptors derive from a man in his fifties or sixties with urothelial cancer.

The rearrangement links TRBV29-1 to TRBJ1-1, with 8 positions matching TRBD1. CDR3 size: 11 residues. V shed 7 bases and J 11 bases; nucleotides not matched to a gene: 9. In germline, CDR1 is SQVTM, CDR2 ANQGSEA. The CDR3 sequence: CSAGTGVWAFF. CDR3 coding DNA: TGCAGCGCCGGGACAGGAGTCTGGGCTTTCTTT.

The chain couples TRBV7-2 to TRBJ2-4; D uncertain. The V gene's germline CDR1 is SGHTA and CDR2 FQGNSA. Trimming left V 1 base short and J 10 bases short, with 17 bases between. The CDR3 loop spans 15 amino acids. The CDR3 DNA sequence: TGTGCCAGCAGCTTAGTGGCCAAAACCGACAATATTCAGTACTTC. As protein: CASSLVAKTDNIQYF. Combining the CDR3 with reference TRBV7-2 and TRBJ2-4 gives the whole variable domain GAGVSQSPSNKVTEKGKDVELRCDPISGHTALYWYRQSLGQGLEFLIYFQGNSAPDKSGLPSDRFSAERTGGSVSTLTIQRTQQEDSAVYLCASSLVAKTDNIQYFGAGTRLSVL.

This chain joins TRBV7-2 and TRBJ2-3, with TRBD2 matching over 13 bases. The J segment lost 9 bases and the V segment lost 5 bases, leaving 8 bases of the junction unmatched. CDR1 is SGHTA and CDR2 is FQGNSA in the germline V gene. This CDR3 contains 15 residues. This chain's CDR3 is CASSPPGTSGETQYF. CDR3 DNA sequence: TGTGCCAGCAGCCCCCCCGGGACTAGCGGGGAAACGCAGTATTTT.

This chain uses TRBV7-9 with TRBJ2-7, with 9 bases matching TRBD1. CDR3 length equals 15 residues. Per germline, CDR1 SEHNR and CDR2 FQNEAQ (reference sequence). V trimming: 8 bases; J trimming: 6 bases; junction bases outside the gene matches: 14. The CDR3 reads CASLPGQGVGFEQYF. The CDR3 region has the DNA TGTGCCAGCTTGCCGGGACAGGGAGTGGGGTTCGAGCAGTACTTC.

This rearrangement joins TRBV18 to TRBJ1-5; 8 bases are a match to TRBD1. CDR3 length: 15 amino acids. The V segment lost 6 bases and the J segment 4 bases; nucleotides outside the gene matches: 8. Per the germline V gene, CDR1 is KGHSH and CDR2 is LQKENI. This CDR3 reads CASSRTGSGNQPQHF. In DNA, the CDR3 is TGTGCCAGCTCGCGGACAGGGTCCGGGAATCAGCCCCAGCATTTT.

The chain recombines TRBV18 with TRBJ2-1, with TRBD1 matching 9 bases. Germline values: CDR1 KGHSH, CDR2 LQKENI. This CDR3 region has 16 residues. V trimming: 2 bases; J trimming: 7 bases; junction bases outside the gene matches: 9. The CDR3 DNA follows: TGTGCCAGCTCACCATACCAGGGACAGGGCGTAAATGAGCAGTTCTTC. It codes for CASSPYQGQGVNEQFF.

The CDR3 bases are TGTGCCAGCAGCCAAGATCGGCAGGACAGGGGTGGCTACACCTTC. This encodes CASSQDRQDRGGYTF. This chain joins TRBV4-2 and TRBJ1-2; 9 bases are a match to TRBD1. The CDR3 is 15 amino acids. The ends lost 0 bases at V and 7 bases at J; junction bases unmatched: 6. Germline assignment: CDR1 LGHNA and CDR2 YNFKEQ.

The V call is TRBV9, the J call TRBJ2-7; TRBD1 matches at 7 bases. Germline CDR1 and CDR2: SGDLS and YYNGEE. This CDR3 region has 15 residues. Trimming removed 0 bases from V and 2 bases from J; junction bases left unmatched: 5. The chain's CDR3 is CASSVDWDSAYEQYF. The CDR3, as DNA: TGTGCCAGCAGCGTAGATTGGGACAGCGCCTACGAGCAGTACTTC.

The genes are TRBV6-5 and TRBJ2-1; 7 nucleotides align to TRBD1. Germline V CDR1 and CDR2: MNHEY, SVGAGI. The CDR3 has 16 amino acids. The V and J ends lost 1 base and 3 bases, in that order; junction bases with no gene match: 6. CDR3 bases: TGTGCCAGCAGTTACTACGCCGGGACAGACTACAATGAGCAGTTCTTC. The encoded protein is CASSYYAGTDYNEQFF.

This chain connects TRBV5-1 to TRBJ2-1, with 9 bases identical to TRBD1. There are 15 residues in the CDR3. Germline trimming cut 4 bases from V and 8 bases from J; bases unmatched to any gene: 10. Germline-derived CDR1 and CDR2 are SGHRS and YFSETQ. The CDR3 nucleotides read TGCGCCAGCAGCCTGGGACAGGGAGGATTTTATGAGCAGTTCTTC. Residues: CASSLGQGGFYEQFF. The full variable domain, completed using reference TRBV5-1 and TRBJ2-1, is KAGVTQTPRYLIKTRGQQVTLSCSPISGHRSVSWYQQTPGQGLQFLFEYFSETQRNKGNFPGRFSGRQFSNSRSEMNVSTLELGDSALYLCASSLGQGGFYEQFFGPGTRLTVL.

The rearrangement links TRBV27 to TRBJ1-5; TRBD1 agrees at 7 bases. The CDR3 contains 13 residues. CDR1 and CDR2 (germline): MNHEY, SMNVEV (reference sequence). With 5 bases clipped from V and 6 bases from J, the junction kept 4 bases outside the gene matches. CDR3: CASSPDRAQPQHF. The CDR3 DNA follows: TGTGCCAGCAGTCCTGACAGGGCTCAGCCCCAGCATTTT.

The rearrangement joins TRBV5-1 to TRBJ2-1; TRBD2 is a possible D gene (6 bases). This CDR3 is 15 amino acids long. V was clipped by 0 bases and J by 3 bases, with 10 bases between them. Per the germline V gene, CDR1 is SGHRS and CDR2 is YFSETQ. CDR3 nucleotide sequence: TGCGCCAGCAGCTTGGACGGGGGAAACTACAATGAGCAGTTCTTC. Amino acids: CASSLDGGNYNEQFF. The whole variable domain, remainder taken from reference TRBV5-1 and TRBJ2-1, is KAGVTQTPRYLIKTRGQQVTLSCSPISGHRSVSWYQQTPGQGLQFLFEYFSETQRNKGNFPGRFSGRQFSNSRSEMNVSTLELGDSALYLCASSLDGGNYNEQFFGPGTRLTVL.